The entry below describes one T cell receptor (beta chain). Its antigen is as yet unknown. The treatment here: around 19 received Ad26.COV2.S at low or high dose, single or two shots; roughly five received placebo; per-sample allocation not given. Sampling occurred on day 63 after the first vaccine or placebo injection. Sequencing was performed with immunoSEQ multiplex PCR; in TCRdb, only in-frame clones are kept and a portion is missing. The data contain almost 400,000 clones, about 88% of them singletons. This specimen comes from a study of Ad26.COV2.S vaccination and SARS-CoV-2 variants. The study, taken as a whole, reports: Total T cell responses were possibly underestimated by TCR breadth and depth analyses. Recipients given vaccine exceeded placebo recipients in spike-specific TCR breadth. Non-spike TCR breadth did not differ much between vaccine and placebo recipients.

CDR3 length: 16 residues. Germline assignment: CDR1 MDHEN and CDR2 SYDVKM. V lost 4 bases to trimming and J lost 5 bases, with 15 bases between them. This chain uses TRBV28 with TRBJ1-6, with no clear D. The TCR was taken from a person between 18 and 65 years old who received the Ad26.COV2.S COVID-19 vaccine or a placebo. The sequenced sample was peripheral blood, obtained in a trial of Ad26.COV2.S vaccine versus placebo. CDR3 in DNA: TGTGCCAGCAGTTCTACAGCTCCTACAGATAATTCACCCCTCCACTTT. Encoded protein: CASSSTAPTDNSPLHF.